The 23 T cell receptor beta chains reported below all come from one sample, sequenced in a study of human T cells and chemical hapten exposure. TCRdb fed the RACE reads into MiXCR, producing one record per CDR3 protein. The table lists some 39,000 distinct CDR3 sequences, 8% to 9.5% of them singletons. Time point noted: patch test 3, about 24 weeks after DPC sensitization. Stated treatment: therapeutic diphenylcyclopropenone sensitization with weekly scalp DPC. The starting material, unfractionated whole blood, was used for total RNA extraction. The source material was whole blood, sampled in connection with sensitization to the hapten diphenylcyclopropenone (DPC). The receptors shown here come from a man aged 50 to 60 with alopecia areata. Some clones in this sample may be carry-over from other donors' samples.

This clonotype was recorded at least ten times. The genes are TRBV6-2 or TRBV6-3 and TRBJ1-5; D is uncertain. The germline gives CDR1 MNHEY, CDR2 SVGEGT. The V end was cut by 6 bases, the J end by 5 bases, with 11 bases between. This CDR3 has 13 residues. CDR3 nucleotides: TGTGCCAGCAGGGACGGAAGGTATCAGCCCCAGCATTTT. Encoded protein: CASRDGRYQPQHF.

This clonotype was seen a handful of times. The chain uses TRBV7-6 and TRBJ2-7; TRBD2 aligns across 11 bases. The CDR3 covers 17 residues. J lost 2 bases, V lost 2 bases, and 8 bases had no gene match. Looked up from germline, CDR1 is SGHVS and CDR2 is FNYEAQ. The CDR3 region has the DNA TGTGCCAGCAGCTTAACTAGCGGGAGTTCCGCCCCCTACGAGCAGTACTTC. Translating it yields CASSLTSGSSAPYEQYF.

This clonotype was counted ten times or more. This chain links TRBV7-8 with TRBJ2-2; no firm D call. The V gene's germline CDR1 is SGHVS and CDR2 FQNEAQ. CDR3 length equals 16 residues. Trimming stripped 5 bases from V and 3 bases from J, with 16 bases between. CDR3: CASSPALLIDTGELFF. The DNA of the CDR3 is TGTGCCAGCAGCCCGGCCCTCCTTATAGACACCGGGGAGCTGTTTTTT. Full variable domain (rest looked up from reference TRBV7-8 and TRBJ2-2): GAGVSQSPRYKVAKRGQDVALRCDPISGHVSLFWYQQALGQGPEFLTYFQNEAQLDKSGLPSDRFFAERPEGSVSTLKIQRTQQEDSAVYLCASSPALLIDTGELFFGEGSRLTVL.

The table lists this clonotype with many counts. This chain connects TRBV27 to TRBJ1-2; no clear D gene. With 5 bases removed from V and 2 bases from J, the gap between germline ends came to 12 bases. CDR3 length: 14 residues. The germline gives CDR1 MNHEY, CDR2 SMNVEV (reference sequence). The CDR3 spells CASSEAAQNYGYTF. The DNA of the CDR3 is TGTGCCAGCAGTGAGGCCGCACAGAACTATGGCTACACCTTC.

The chain uses TRBV25-1 and TRBJ2-7; 7 bases match TRBD1. V lost 1 base, J lost 6 bases, and 3 bases stayed unmatched. The germline gives CDR1 MGHDK, CDR2 SYGVNS. The CDR3 is made up of 13 amino acids. Written as DNA, the CDR3 is TGTGCCAGCAGTGAATTCGCAGGGGGCGAGCAGTACTTC. Amino acid sequence: CASSEFAGGEQYF.

As to this clonotype: A much larger clone lies one base from this, so it may be a read error. This chain connects TRBV4-1 to TRBJ1-5; D call uncertain. From germline, CDR1 is MGHRA and CDR2 YSYEKL. V was shortened by 8 bases and J by 7 bases, with 21 bases between the two germline ends. The CDR3 consists of 15 residues. The CDR3: CASGLNLGLQQPQHF. CDR3 nucleotide sequence: TGCGCCAGCGGCCTGAATCTAGGGTTACAGCAGCCCCAGCATTTT.

This clonotype has a count of ten or more. The chain combines TRBV19 with TRBJ2-6; 7 bases agree with TRBD1. The CDR3 is 15 amino acids. The germline V gene encodes CDR1 LNHDA and CDR2 SQIVND (reference sequence). Losses at the gene ends were 2 bases for V and 2 bases for J; bases not matched to a gene: 0. The CDR3 nucleotides read TGTGCCAGTAGTATACAGGGGGCTGGGGCCAACGTCCTGACTTTC. Encoded protein: CASSIQGAGANVLTF. Full variable domain (missing parts from reference TRBV19 and TRBJ2-6): DGGITQSPKYLFRKEGQNVTLSCEQNLNHDAMYWYRQDPGQGLRLIYYSQIVNDFQKGDIAEGYSVSREKKESFPLTVTSAQKNPTAFYLCASSIQGAGANVLTFGAGSRLTVL.

This clonotype was recorded a few times. This chain links TRBV25-1 with TRBJ2-6; D is unresolved. Looked up from germline, CDR1 is MGHDK and CDR2 is SYGVNS. Between the trimmed V and J ends, which lost 8 bases and 0 bases, there was a span of 5 bases. The CDR3 contains 13 residues. CDR3 in DNA: TGTGCCAGCTTGGGCTCTGGGGCCAACGTCCTGACTTTC. The encoded protein is CASLGSGANVLTF.

A few counts support this clonotype. The chain links TRBV6-1 to TRBJ2-1; TRBD2 aligns across 8 bases. CDR3 length equals 16 residues. The trim removed 3 bases at V and 6 bases at J, leaving 10 bases unmatched. The germline CDR1 and CDR2 sequences are MNHNS and SASEGT. CDR3 DNA: TGTGCCAGCAGTGAGTCTCTCAGCCTAGCGGGCAATGAGCAGTTCTTC. This encodes CASSESLSLAGNEQFF.

This clonotype turned up a few times. The rearrangement links TRBV6-2 or TRBV6-3 to TRBJ1-1; D gene uncertain. Trimming cost V 2 bases and J 4 bases, with 5 bases left between them. This CDR3 spans 12 amino acids. Germline-derived CDR1 and CDR2 are MNHEY and SVGEGT. The CDR3 loop is CASSYGRTEAFF. CDR3 bases: TGTGCCAGCAGTTACGGGCGCACTGAAGCTTTCTTT.

This clonotype was seen more than once but under ten times. The CDR3 DNA reads as TGTGCCAGCAGCTCCACCGGGACAGAAACAGATACGCAGTATTTT. Protein sequence: CASSSTGTETDTQYF. The rearrangement joins TRBV7-6 to TRBJ2-3; TRBD1 agrees at 7 bases. The CDR3 runs to 15 residues. The trim removed 4 bases at V and 3 bases at J, leaving 7 bases unmatched. Germline CDR1 is SGHVS and CDR2 is FNYEAQ.

V usage is TRBV5-1 and J usage is TRBJ2-7; D not resolved. Germline CDR1 is SGHRS and CDR2 is YFSETQ. V dropped 2 bases and J dropped 4 bases, with 7 bases sitting between them. The CDR3 extends over 12 amino acids. CDR3 nucleotide sequence: TGCGCCAGCAGCTTAGACCATTACGAGCAGTACTTC. This codes for CASSLDHYEQYF.

This clonotype showed up many times. The rearrangement links TRBV7-2 to TRBJ1-2, with D perhaps TRBD1 (6 bases). Germline V gene lookup returns CDR1 SGHTA and CDR2 FQGNSA. Deletions cut 5 bases from V and 6 bases from J, with 16 bases between. The CDR3 runs to 14 residues. CDR3 residues: CASSAPGTINGYTF. The DNA of the CDR3 is TGTGCCAGCAGCGCCCCCGGGACAATAAATGGCTACACCTTC.

This clonotype has just a few counts. V gene TRBV12-5 combines with J gene TRBJ2-2; D is ambiguous. The ends were cut back, 4 bases at V and 5 bases at J, with 5 bases in the middle. Germline V lookup: CDR1 LGHNT, CDR2 FRNRAP. This CDR3 is built from 12 residues. This CDR3 reads CASGSRTGELFF. Written as DNA, the CDR3 is TGTGCTAGTGGTTCGCGGACCGGGGAGCTGTTTTTT. Filled out from reference TRBV12-5 and TRBJ2-2, the complete variable domain reads DARVTQTPRHKVTEMGQEVTMRCQPILGHNTVFWYRQTMMQGLELLAYFRNRAPLDDSGMPKDRFSAEMPDATLATLKIQPSEPRDSAVYFCASGSRTGELFFGEGSRLTVL.

This clonotype showed up just a few times. This rearrangement joins TRBV27 to TRBJ2-7, with D unclear. CDR3 length: 15 residues. V shed 2 bases and J shed 1 base, with 12 bases lying between them. The germline V gene has CDR1 MNHEY and CDR2 SMNVEV (reference sequence). CDR3 region: CASSLIGDISYEQYF. CDR3 coding DNA: TGTGCCAGCAGTTTAATCGGAGACATTTCCTACGAGCAGTACTTC.

The chain couples TRBV7-2 to TRBJ2-1, with a tentative D call TRBD2 (5 bases). The CDR3 covers 14 residues. CDR1 SGHTA and CDR2 FQGNSA come from the germline V gene. V was shortened by 2 bases and J by 4 bases, with 9 bases between the two germline ends. This chain's CDR3 is CASSLQPGYNEQFF. For the CDR3, the DNA is TGTGCCAGCAGCTTACAGCCGGGGTACAATGAGCAGTTCTTC.

This clonotype was seen repeatedly, ten times or more. The chain uses TRBV29-1 and TRBJ2-5, with unresolved D. The CDR3 has 10 amino acids. The germline V and J ends were trimmed by 5 bases and 4 bases, with 5 bases remaining between them. Germline CDR1 reads SQVTM; CDR2 reads ANQGSEA. For the CDR3, the DNA is TGCAGCGTTAGGAGAGAGACCCAGTACTTC. This translates into CSVRRETQYF. Together with reference TRBV29-1 and TRBJ2-5, the CDR3 gives the full variable domain: SAVISQKPSRDICQRGTSLTIQCQVDSQVTMMFWYRQQPGQSLTLIATANQGSEATYESGFVIDKFPISRPNLTFSTLTVSNMSPEDSSIYLCSVRRETQYFGPGTRLLVL.

There are many counts of this clonotype. This rearrangement joins TRBV11-3 to TRBJ1-1; perhaps TRBD1 as D (5 bases). The V end was cut by 1 base, the J end by 3 bases, with 15 bases between. The V gene's germline CDR1 is SGHNT and CDR2 YENEEA. The CDR3 covers 16 residues. The CDR3 DNA is TGTGCCAGCAGCTTAGGCAGGGCCCGAGGGGACACTGAAGCTTTCTTT. Translation: CASSLGRARGDTEAFF.

This chain links TRBV5-1 with TRBJ2-7; no clear D gene. The CDR3 has 15 amino acids. Trimming took 2 bases from V and 0 from J, leaving 12 bases between them. Per germline, CDR1 SGHRS and CDR2 YFSETQ. CDR3 region: CASSLEPEASYEQYF. The CDR3 DNA follows: TGCGCCAGCAGCTTAGAACCGGAAGCCTCCTACGAGCAGTACTTC.

This clonotype was seen many times. The chain combines TRBV7-2 with TRBJ2-3; 7 positions agree with TRBD2. The V and J ends lost 5 bases and 3 bases, in that order; junction bases with no gene match: 11. The CDR3 is made up of 16 amino acids. Looked up from germline, CDR1 is SGHTA and CDR2 is FQGNSA. DNA for the CDR3: TGTGCCAGCAGCCAACGGACTAGAGGATCGACAGATACGCAGTATTTT. This sequence encodes CASSQRTRGSTDTQYF.

CDR3 bases: TGTGCCAGCAGTTTAAGTCTAGCGGGATCTAAGGGCGAGCAGTACTTC. Translating gives CASSLSLAGSKGEQYF. The rearrangement uses TRBV28 and TRBJ2-7; 9 bases map to TRBD2. Germline V gene sequence: CDR1 MDHEN, CDR2 SYDVKM. The J segment lost 6 bases and the V segment lost 2 bases, leaving 11 bases of the junction unmatched. This CDR3 has 16 amino acids.

A few counts support this clonotype. The chain links TRBV28 to TRBJ1-5, with D uncertain. The germline V and J ends were trimmed by 7 bases and 8 bases, with 12 bases remaining between them. Germline-derived CDR1 and CDR2 are MDHEN and SYDVKM. The CDR3 contains 12 residues. This chain's CDR3 is CASTDYGKPQHF. The CDR3, as DNA: TGTGCCAGCACCGACTATGGAAAGCCCCAGCATTTT.

This clonotype was detected many times. This chain uses TRBV12-3 or TRBV12-4 with TRBJ2-6, with D possibly TRBD2 on 5 matching bases. The germline V and J ends were trimmed by 3 bases and 2 bases, with 5 bases remaining between them. The length of the CDR3 is 14 residues. CDR3 nucleotides: TGTGCCAGCAGTTTCGGGGCTGGGGCCAACGTCCTGACTTTC. It is translated as CASSFGAGANVLTF.